Each of the 27 T cell receptor beta chains below was sequenced from the same sample in a study of shared T cell receptors in the human thymus. Produced via immunoSEQ multiplex PCR; TCRdb's table is partial and in-frame only. Seen here are about 730,000 clones, 80% to 90% observed once, and the top ten hold about 0.011%. The data were also submitted as part of a second study, on human thymus T cells.

Sample: thymocytes. These receptors came from a girl under three years old with a congenital heart defect.

The chain recombines TRBV4-1 with TRBJ2-3; TRBD1 matches at 8 bases. Germline-derived CDR1 and CDR2 are MGHRA and YSYEKL. Trimming removed 1 base from V and 1 base from J; junction bases left unmatched: 1. There are 15 residues in the CDR3. CDR3 nucleotides: TGCGCCAGCAGCCAAGTACAGGGGGGCACAGATACGCAGTATTTT. Amino acids: CASSQVQGGTDTQYF.

J is TRBJ2-3 and V is TRBV6-1, with D perhaps TRBD1 (5 bases). The CDR3 spans 18 residues. The V end was cut by 0 bases, the J end by 0 bases, with 16 bases between. The V gene's germline CDR1 is MNHNS and CDR2 SASEGT. CDR3 sequence (DNA): TGTGCCAGCAGTGAAGCCTTCCCTGACAGCCAGAGCACAGATACGCAGTATTTT. The encoded protein is CASSEAFPDSQSTDTQYF.

V and J are TRBV5-5 and TRBJ2-7; perhaps TRBD1 as D (6 bases). Germline CDR1 is SGHKS and CDR2 is YYEKEE (reference sequence). Trimming pared 4 bases from V and 0 bases from J, leaving 8 bases between. The CDR3 length is 13 residues. The CDR3 DNA sequence: TGTGCCAGCAGCCAGGACAGCTCCTACGAGCAGTACTTC. It encodes CASSQDSSYEQYF.

CDR3 nucleotides: TGTGCCAGCAGCTCGACTAGCGGGGAGAGGACCACAGATACGCAGTATTTT. Translation: CASSSTSGERTTDTQYF. The V gene is TRBV7-2, the J gene TRBJ2-3, with 11 nucleotides matching TRBD2. The CDR3 is 17 residues long. Germline CDR1 and CDR2: SGHTA and FQGNSA. J gave up 2 bases and V 4 bases, and 8 bases lay outside the gene matches.

The chain joins TRBV29-1 to TRBJ2-7, with D perhaps TRBD1 (6 bases). Trimming shortened V by 5 bases and J by 3 bases, and 29 bases separated the two germline ends. CDR1 is SQVTM and CDR2 is ANQGSEA in the germline V gene. The CDR3 extends over 18 amino acids. CDR3 region: CSVITTPPPTGPVYEQYF. DNA of the CDR3: TGCAGCGTTATAACGACCCCTCCCCCGACAGGCCCGGTCTACGAGCAGTACTTC.

This rearrangement joins TRBV7-6 to TRBJ1-5; D call uncertain. Germline V gives CDR1 SGHVS, CDR2 FNYEAQ. There are 15 residues in the CDR3. V was pared by 4 bases and J by 3 bases, with 13 bases between. The CDR3 DNA sequence: TGTGCCAGCAGCTCCAGATCCGGGGTCAATCAGCCCCAGCATTTT. Its translation is CASSSRSGVNQPQHF.

This chain links TRBV10-2 with TRBJ1-6; no clear D gene. This CDR3 spans 16 amino acids. Trimming shortened V by 6 bases and J by 1 base, and 13 bases separated the two germline ends. Germline V CDR1 and CDR2: WSHSY, SAAADI. The CDR3 DNA reads TGCGCCAGCAGCCGGAGTCGTGGGTCCTATAATTCACCCCTCCACTTT. This codes for CASSRSRGSYNSPLHF.

This clone was counted a few times. This chain connects TRBV28 to TRBJ1-2, with D uncertain. This CDR3 comprises 13 residues. V was cut by 2 bases and J by 3 bases, with 7 bases left in between. Germline loops: CDR1 MDHEN, CDR2 SYDVKM. CDR3 region: CASSLVTYYGYTF. CDR3 DNA: TGTGCCAGCAGTTTAGTTACATACTATGGCTACACCTTC.

This rearrangement joins TRBV7-2 to TRBJ1-5; 10 bases align to TRBD1. The CDR3 contains 18 residues. V dropped 5 bases and J dropped 0; count of bases not matched to a gene: 10. Germline CDR1 and CDR2: SGHTA and FQGNSA. CDR3 protein: CASSTGQGMGYSNQPQHF. The CDR3 nucleotides read TGTGCCAGCAGCACGGGACAGGGGATGGGGTATAGCAATCAGCCCCAGCATTTT.

The chain has TRBV28 and TRBJ1-2; TRBD1 might be the D (6 bases). The germline V gene encodes CDR1 MDHEN and CDR2 SYDVKM. The CDR3 sequence is 13 residues long. Trimming removed 6 bases from V and 10 bases from J, with 18 bases in between. CDR3 in DNA: TGTGCCAGCAGGATAAGAGGGGGGGGCGACTACACCTTC. Amino acids: CASRIRGGGDYTF.

V gene TRBV28 combines with J gene TRBJ1-1, with D possibly matching TRBD1 (5 bases). V was cut by 2 bases and J by 10 bases, with 8 bases left in between. The germline gives CDR1 MDHEN, CDR2 SYDVKM. The CDR3 consists of 11 residues. The chain's CDR3 is CASSLGRGAFF. Here the CDR3 DNA reads TGTGCCAGCAGTTTAGGAAGGGGAGCTTTCTTT. Using reference TRBV28 and TRBJ1-1 for the parts outside the CDR3, the full variable domain is DVKVTQSSRYLVKRTGEKVFLECVQDMDHENMFWYRQDPGLGLRLIYFSYDVKMKEKGDIPEGYSVSREKKERFSLILESASTNQTSMYLCASSLGRGAFFGQGTRLTVV.

This clone was detected only a few times. The chain couples TRBV18 to TRBJ1-1; unclear D gene. Trimming pared 3 bases from V and 5 bases from J, leaving 13 bases between. The V gene's germline CDR1 is KGHSH and CDR2 LQKENI. The CDR3 is 14 residues long. CDR3 loop: CASSPPGGMTEAFF. The CDR3 DNA reads as TGTGCCAGCTCACCGCCTGGCGGGATGACTGAAGCTTTCTTT.

The rearrangement links TRBV9 to TRBJ1-1; TRBD1 matches at 7 bases. From germline, CDR1 is SGDLS and CDR2 YYNGEE. Trimming took 4 bases from V and 1 from J; bases not matched to a gene: 10. This CDR3 comprises 16 residues. DNA for the CDR3: TGTGCCAGCAGCTCAGATCCGGGACAGAAGAACACTGAAGCTTTCTTT. This translates into CASSSDPGQKNTEAFF.

The chain is built from TRBV27 and TRBJ1-5, with 7 bases matching TRBD1. The CDR3 consists of 20 residues. Germline CDR1 and CDR2: MNHEY and SMNVEV (reference sequence). V lost 6 bases and J lost 4; bases outside the gene matches: 24. The CDR3 sequence is CASRRRGGGTELVRNQPQHF. In nucleotides, the CDR3 is TGTGCCAGCAGGCGCCGTGGGGGCGGGACAGAACTTGTGAGGAATCAGCCCCAGCATTTT.

The chain uses TRBV19 and TRBJ1-4; TRBD1 matches at 7 bases. This CDR3 is built from 18 residues. The J segment lost 2 bases and the V segment lost 3 bases, leaving 12 bases of the junction unmatched. From germline, CDR1 is LNHDA and CDR2 SQIVND (reference sequence). The CDR3 region is CASSITGQARKTNEKLFF. The CDR3 nucleotides read TGTGCCAGTAGTATCACAGGACAGGCCCGGAAGACTAATGAAAAACTGTTTTTT.

The rearrangement uses TRBV12-5 and TRBJ1-2; 7 nucleotides line up with TRBD1. The CDR3 spans 18 residues. The V gene end was trimmed by 1 base and the J gene end by 1 base; junction bases not matched to a gene: 12. Germline V gene lookup returns CDR1 LGHNT and CDR2 FRNRAP. In nucleotides, the CDR3 is TGTGCTAGTGGTTTGGCCAGGGGGGCCCTTCAACTTAACTATGGCTACACCTTC. Amino acid sequence: CASGLARGALQLNYGYTF.

This chain's CDR3 is CASSFTGGLRETQYF. The CDR3 DNA reads as TGCGCCAGCAGCTTTACAGGGGGTCTTCGGGAGACCCAGTACTTC. This sequence joins TRBV5-1 and TRBJ2-5; 8 bases fit TRBD1. V was clipped by 2 bases and J by 5 bases; unmatched bases: 8. Germline-derived CDR1 and CDR2 are SGHRS and YFSETQ. The CDR3 has 15 residues.

The CDR3 protein is CASRGTPSYEQYF. CDR3 bases: TGTGCCAGCCGAGGGACACCCTCTTACGAGCAGTACTTC. This chain connects TRBV5-5 to TRBJ2-7; TRBD1 might be the D (6 bases). CDR3 length equals 13 residues. Trimming removed 7 bases at V and 4 bases at J, with 15 bases between. Looked up from germline, CDR1 is SGHKS and CDR2 is YYEKEE (reference sequence). Drawing the rest from reference TRBV5-5 and TRBJ2-7, the complete variable domain is DAGVTQSPTHLIKTRGQQVTLRCSPISGHKSVSWYQQVLGQGPQFIFQYYEKEERGRGNFPDRFSARQFPNYSSELNVNALLLGDSALYLCASRGTPSYEQYFGPGTRLTVT.

This clone was seen once. A read error may produce the germline difference seen at one junction end. Other DNA sequences in the same sample also yield this CDR3. CDR3 coding DNA: TGCGCCAGCAGCCCCAGGACAGGGTTTGCCGGGGAGTTGTTTTTT. Encoded protein: CASSPRTGFAGELFF. V gene TRBV5-1 combines with J gene TRBJ2-2; 8 bases are a match to TRBD1. Germline-derived CDR1 and CDR2 are SGHRS and YFSETQ. The CDR3 sequence is 15 residues long.

The CDR3 is CASSELGLSEQYF. The CDR3 nucleotides read TGTGCCAGCAGTGAACTCGGACTCAGCGAGCAGTACTTC. The V gene is TRBV25-1, the J gene TRBJ2-7; possibly TRBD2 for D (5 bases). Germline assignment: CDR1 MGHDK and CDR2 SYGVNS. This CDR3 comprises 13 residues. V lost 2 bases and J 6 bases, leaving 11 bases between the germline ends.

The rearrangement links TRBV28 to TRBJ2-5; 7 bases align to TRBD1. The J call may not be correct, given that the DNA end is closer to TRBJ2-7. The CDR3 covers 16 residues. Germline lookup yields CDR1 MDHEN and CDR2 SYDVKM. The CDR3 region has the DNA TGTGCCAGCAGTACATGTCGGACAGGCCGGACCTACGAGCAGTACTTC. It is translated as CASSTCRTGRTYEQYF.

The chain is built from TRBV7-9 and TRBJ2-1, with 13 bases matching TRBD2. Looked up from germline, CDR1 is SEHNR and CDR2 is FQNEAQ (reference sequence). V was pared by 1 base and J by 9 bases, with 9 bases of the junction left unmatched. The CDR3 has 17 residues. The CDR3 region has the DNA TGTGCCAGCAGCTTAGTGGCCGGGACTAGCGGGGACCGTGAGCAGTTCTTC. Its protein is CASSLVAGTSGDREQFF.

This clone was picked up a small number of times. The V gene is TRBV5-6, the J gene TRBJ2-5, with 8 bases identical to TRBD2. The J call may be faulty, since TRBJ2-7 better matches the DNA end. CDR3 size: 14 residues. In germline, CDR1 is SGHDT, CDR2 YYEEEE. Here the CDR3 reads CASSSRRGAHEQYF. DNA for the CDR3: TGTGCCAGCAGCTCGAGGCGGGGGGCCCACGAGCAGTACTTC.

This clone was detected a few times. The chain is built from TRBV14 and TRBJ2-5; weak D call: TRBD2 (6 bases). CDR1 and CDR2 (germline): SGHDN, FVKESK. This CDR3 is built from 14 residues. Deletions cut 4 bases from V and 4 bases from J, with 13 bases between. The CDR3 protein is CASSPRLGGETQYF. In DNA form, the CDR3 reads TGTGCCAGCAGCCCCCGACTGGGGGGAGAGACCCAGTACTTC.

This clone has just a few counts. Here the CDR3 DNA reads TGTGCCAGCAGCTTGAAAGGGGGCGCGCTCTATGGCTACACCTTC. Translated: CASSLKGGALYGYTF. This rearrangement joins TRBV5-6 to TRBJ1-2; 7 positions agree with TRBD1. The CDR3 is 15 residues long. From germline, CDR1 is SGHDT and CDR2 YYEEEE. The V segment lost 1 base and the J segment 4 bases; nucleotides outside the gene matches: 7.

J is TRBJ2-5 and V is TRBV7-8; TRBD2 matches 10 bases. Unmatched junction bases numbered 16, after V lost 2 bases and J lost 4 bases. The CDR3 has 19 residues. Germline assignment: CDR1 SGHVS and CDR2 FQNEAQ. The CDR3 spells CASSLFDCSSGGERETQYF. In DNA, the CDR3 is TGTGCCAGCAGCTTATTCGATTGCTCTAGCGGGGGCGAGAGAGAGACCCAGTACTTC.

V usage is TRBV5-4 and J usage is TRBJ2-1; possibly TRBD1 for D (5 bases). V was cut by 4 bases and J by 5 bases, with 13 bases left in between. The CDR3 is 14 amino acids. Germline lookup yields CDR1 SGHNT and CDR2 YYREEE (reference sequence). CDR3 sequence reads: CASSLPDSHNEQFF. The CDR3 region has the DNA TGTGCCAGCAGCCTCCCCGACAGCCACAATGAGCAGTTCTTC. Full variable domain (remainder filled in from reference TRBV5-4 and TRBJ2-1): ETGVTQSPTHLIKTRGQQVTLRCSSQSGHNTVSWYQQALGQGPQFIFQYYREEENGRGNFPPRFSGLQFPNYSSELNVNALELDDSALYLCASSLPDSHNEQFFGPGTRLTVL.